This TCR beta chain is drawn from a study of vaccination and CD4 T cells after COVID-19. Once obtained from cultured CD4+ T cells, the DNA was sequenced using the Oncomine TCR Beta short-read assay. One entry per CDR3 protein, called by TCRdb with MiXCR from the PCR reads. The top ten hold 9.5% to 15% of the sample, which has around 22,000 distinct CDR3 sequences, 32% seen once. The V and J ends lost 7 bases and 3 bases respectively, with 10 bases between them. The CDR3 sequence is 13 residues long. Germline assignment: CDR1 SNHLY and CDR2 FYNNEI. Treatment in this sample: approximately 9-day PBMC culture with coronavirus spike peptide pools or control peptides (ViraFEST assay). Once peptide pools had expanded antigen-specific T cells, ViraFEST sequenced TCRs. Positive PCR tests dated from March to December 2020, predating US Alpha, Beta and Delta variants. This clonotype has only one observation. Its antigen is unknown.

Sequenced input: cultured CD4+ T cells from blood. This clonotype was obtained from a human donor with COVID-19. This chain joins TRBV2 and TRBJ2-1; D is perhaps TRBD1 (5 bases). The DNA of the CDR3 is TGTGCCAGCACCGATGGACACTACAATGAGCAGTTCTTC. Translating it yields CASTDGHYNEQFF.